This TCR beta chain was captured by sequencing in a study of blood T cell repertoires in COVID-19. Study details: PBMCs, B-cell-depleted T cells, or T cells provided the cDNA or gDNA that made up the material.

Per the original methods: Amplification of reference gene primers provided the estimated nucleated cell counts. Assay: immunoSEQ multiplex PCR; the TCRdb copy retains only in-frame clones and omits some. For V, J and clone size, that table is used; D and trimming come from the DNA. The sample has fewer than 300,000 clones, approximately 90% seen once. The CDR3 consists of 15 residues. The V segment lost 0 bases and the J segment 0 bases; nucleotides outside the gene matches: 3. CDR1 is SGHKS and CDR2 is YYEKEE in the germline V gene (reference sequence). The gene calls are TRBV5-5 and TRBJ2-7, with 7 bases identical to TRBD1. This clonotype originated in a woman in her thirties with COVID-19, enrolled during active disease. Specimen: peripheral blood. The CDR3, as DNA: TGTGCCAGCAGCTTGGCGGGACAGACCTCCTACGAGCAGTACTTC. Protein product: CASSLAGQTSYEQYF.